The 14 T cell receptor beta chains in this list originate from one sample, sequenced in a study of cytomegalovirus exposure and HLA in healthy donors. Only in-frame clones appear in the TCRdb table, and some are missing; sequencing was by immunoSEQ multiplex PCR. The repertoire holds hundreds of thousands of clones, with roughly 90% as singletons. The sequencing sample was made of PBMCs. The receptor source for this set is a young woman in good health and CMV-seronegative.

Written as DNA, the CDR3 is TGCGCCAGCAGCCAAGTAGGGGGCACTGAAGCTTTCTTT. This translates into CASSQVGGTEAFF. The chain couples TRBV4-3 to TRBJ1-1, with D perhaps matching TRBD1 (6 bases). Germline V gives CDR1 LGHNA, CDR2 YSLEER. Deletions cut 1 base from V and 4 bases from J, with 7 bases between. The CDR3 totals 13 residues.

This clone was recorded once. This chain links TRBV2 with TRBJ1-2; TRBD1 is a possible D gene (6 bases). Germline assignment: CDR1 SNHLY and CDR2 FYNNEI. The CDR3 sequence is 16 residues long. The germline V and J ends were trimmed by 0 bases and 8 bases, with 19 bases remaining between them. The CDR3 DNA sequence: TGTGCCAGCAGTGAAGCGGTAGACTCAGGACAGTCGGGCTACACCTTC. Its protein product is CASSEAVDSGQSGYTF.

The rearrangement joins TRBV25-1 to TRBJ1-2; D not certain. The CDR3 is 13 amino acids. The V end lost 1 base, the J end lost 6 bases, and 9 bases lay between the germline ends. Germline assignment: CDR1 MGHDK and CDR2 SYGVNS. CDR3 bases: TGTGCCAGCAGTGAATTCGTTCACAATGGCTACACCTTC. It yields the protein CASSEFVHNGYTF.

The gene calls are TRBV5-6 and TRBJ2-2, with a possible D match to TRBD2 (6 bases). Germline assignment: CDR1 SGHDT and CDR2 YYEEEE. Trimming shortened V by 0 bases and J by 4 bases, and 7 bases separated the two germline ends. The CDR3 has 14 amino acids. In nucleotides, the CDR3 is TGTGCCAGCAGCTTGGCCGGGGGCACCGGGGAGCTGTTTTTT. It yields the protein CASSLAGGTGELFF.

The chain joins TRBV2 to TRBJ2-7; 9 nucleotides agree with TRBD1. The CDR3 runs to 13 residues. V was pared by 7 bases and J by 2 bases, with 3 bases of the junction left unmatched. Germline V gene data show CDR1 as SNHLY and CDR2 as FYNNEI. CDR3 coding DNA: TGTGCCAGCATTAGGGACAGGGCCTACGAGCAGTACTTC. Protein sequence: CASIRDRAYEQYF.

This chain joins TRBV25-1 and TRBJ2-7; tentative D call: TRBD1 (6 bases). Germline loops: CDR1 MGHDK, CDR2 SYGVNS. V was shortened by 2 bases and J by 4 bases, with 9 bases between the two germline ends. The CDR3 consists of 13 residues. The CDR3 sequence: CASSEGQSYEQYF. The CDR3, as DNA: TGTGCCAGCAGTGAAGGACAGTCATACGAGCAGTACTTC.

The chain recombines TRBV6-5 with TRBJ2-7; D uncertain. The germline V gene has CDR1 MNHEY and CDR2 SVGAGI. Trimming stripped 3 bases from V and 4 bases from J, with 10 bases between. The CDR3 length is 13 residues. The CDR3 nucleotides are TGTGCCAGCAGTTATTTGGTCGGGTACGAGCAGTACTTC. Translating it yields CASSYLVGYEQYF.

V is TRBV5-5 and J is TRBJ2-7; TRBD2 matches 9 bases. The germline CDR1 and CDR2 sequences are SGHKS and YYEKEE (reference sequence). The V and J ends lost 0 bases and 4 bases, in that order; junction bases with no gene match: 5. The CDR3 covers 15 residues. The CDR3 bases are TGTGCCAGCAGCTTGGGACTAGCGGCAAATTACGAGCAGTACTTC. Its protein is CASSLGLAANYEQYF. Full variable domain (rest looked up from reference TRBV5-5 and TRBJ2-7): DAGVTQSPTHLIKTRGQQVTLRCSPISGHKSVSWYQQVLGQGPQFIFQYYEKEERGRGNFPDRFSARQFPNYSSELNVNALLLGDSALYLCASSLGLAANYEQYFGPGTRLTVT.

V usage is TRBV29-1 and J usage is TRBJ2-7; D uncertain. Germline V gene sequence: CDR1 SQVTM, CDR2 ANQGSEA. V was pared by 7 bases and J by 3 bases, with 13 bases between. The CDR3 spans 12 residues. Here the CDR3 DNA reads TGCAGCGCGAATTCAGGTTACTACGAGCAGTACTTC. It encodes CSANSGYYEQYF.

The chain uses TRBV10-1 and TRBJ2-1, with TRBD2 matching over 7 bases. After removal of 4 bases from V and 0 bases from J, the junction contained 6 bases not matched to a gene. This CDR3 has 16 amino acids. Germline V gene data show CDR1 as WNHNN and CDR2 as SYGVQD (reference sequence). In DNA form, the CDR3 reads TGCGCCAGCAGTGGCCTGGGAGGGAGCTCCTACAATGAGCAGTTCTTC. This gives the protein CASSGLGGSSYNEQFF.

The rearrangement joins TRBV18 to TRBJ2-1; TRBD2 matches at 9 bases. The V segment lost 1 base and the J segment 7 bases; nucleotides outside the gene matches: 11. The CDR3 is 17 amino acids. Germline loops: CDR1 KGHSH, CDR2 LQKENI. The CDR3 region is CASSPLGLAGVVNEQFF. CDR3 DNA: TGTGCCAGCTCACCACTGGGACTAGCTGGAGTTGTAAATGAGCAGTTCTTC.

The rearrangement joins TRBV28 to TRBJ2-3, with 11 bases identical to TRBD1. After removal of 7 bases from V and 3 bases from J, the junction contained 6 bases not matched to a gene. Germline CDR1 MDHEN, CDR2 SYDVKM. The CDR3 runs to 15 residues. CDR3 region: CASKGTGGLTDTQYF. The CDR3 nucleotides read TGTGCCAGCAAGGGGACAGGGGGTTTAACAGATACGCAGTATTTT.

V gene TRBV11-3 combines with J gene TRBJ2-2; D unclear. Trimming left V 3 bases short and J 3 bases short, with 11 bases between. The length of the CDR3 is 15 residues. CDR1 and CDR2 from the germline V gene are SGHNT and YENEEA. The CDR3 bases are TGTGCCAGCAGCTTCGGGTTTTCAGACACCGGGGAGCTGTTTTTT. Its translation is CASSFGFSDTGELFF.

Concerning this clone: At the DNA level, this CDR3 is encoded by other sequences in the same sample as well. The V call is TRBV2, the J call TRBJ1-1; TRBD1 agrees at 7 bases. The V gene's germline CDR1 is SNHLY and CDR2 FYNNEI. V was pared by 6 bases and J by 1 base, with 5 bases of the junction left unmatched. The CDR3 length is 14 residues. The CDR3 coding sequence is TGTGCCAGCAGAAGAACAGGGGCGAACACTGAAGCTTTCTTT. It codes for CASRRTGANTEAFF.